This T cell receptor beta chain was retrieved from a study of blood T cell repertoires in COVID-19. Across the whole study: Italy, Spain and the United States were the sources of the convalescent and acute COVID-19 samples. Sources were T cells, B-cell-depleted T cells, or PBMCs; the material itself was cDNA or gDNA.

The CDR3 is 18 residues long. CDR1 is SGDLS, CDR2 YYNGEE, per germline. With V trimmed by 4 bases and J by 0 bases, 12 bases remained unmatched. Per the original methods: Counts of nucleated cells, estimated from reference gene primer amplification, were obtained. Method: immunoSEQ multiplex PCR; TCRdb's copy keeps in-frame clones and lacks some. V, J and clone size derive from that table, while D and trimming were established from the DNA sequence. The sample includes 90,000 to 120,000 clones, over 75% of them seen just once. The receptor's source is a human donor in a cohort sampled during active COVID-19. This rearrangement joins TRBV9 to TRBJ1-4, with 7 positions matching TRBD1. Sequencing was carried out using peripheral blood. The CDR3 spells CASSFQGGHRTTNEKLFF. The CDR3 region has the DNA TGTGCCAGCAGCTTTCAAGGGGGCCACAGGACAACTAATGAAAAACTGTTTTTT.